A few counts support the clone carrying this T cell receptor (beta chain). As yet, its antigen is unknown. One entry per CDR3 protein results from TCRdb running MiXCR on the 5' RACE reads. The table lists 350,000 to 500,000 distinct CDR3 sequences, more than 20% of them singletons. Germline lookup yields CDR1 SQVTM and CDR2 ANQGSEA. V lost 7 bases and J lost 4, with 13 bases in between. This CDR3 has 12 residues. This entry comes from a study of T-cell memory formation after mild COVID-19. Points from the study as a whole: Day 15 to 85 contractors were CD4/CD8 balanced; later expanders leaned CD4+.

Material: PBMCs or a T cell subset sorted from them (not recorded which). The genes are TRBV29-1 and TRBJ1-2; D unresolved. The sequence derives from an adult woman who had mild COVID-19 (a few samples of this study predate the infection). Cell type and time point are not known. This chain's CDR3 is CSALREFYGYTF. The CDR3 nucleotides read TGCAGCGCTCTTCGGGAGTTCTATGGCTACACCTTC. Complete variable domain (other parts from reference TRBV29-1 and TRBJ1-2): SAVISQKPSRDICQRGTSLTIQCQVDSQVTMMFWYRQQPGQSLTLIATANQGSEATYESGFVIDKFPISRPNLTFSTLTVSNMSPEDSSIYLCSALREFYGYTFGSGTRLTVV.